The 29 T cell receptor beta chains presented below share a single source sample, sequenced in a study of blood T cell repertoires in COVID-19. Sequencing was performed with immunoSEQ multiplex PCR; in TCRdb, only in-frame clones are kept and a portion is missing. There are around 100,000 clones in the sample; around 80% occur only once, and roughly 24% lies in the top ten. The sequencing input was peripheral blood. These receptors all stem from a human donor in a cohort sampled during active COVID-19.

DNA for the CDR3: TGTGCCAGCAGCATTAAACAGGGGGCCGCTAATGAAAAACTGTTTTTT. It codes for CASSIKQGAANEKLFF. This chain links TRBV4-2 with TRBJ1-4; 9 bases agree with TRBD1. This CDR3 contains 16 residues. J was trimmed by 3 bases and V by 5 bases; bases with no gene match: 7. CDR1 is LGHNA and CDR2 is YNFKEQ in the germline V gene.

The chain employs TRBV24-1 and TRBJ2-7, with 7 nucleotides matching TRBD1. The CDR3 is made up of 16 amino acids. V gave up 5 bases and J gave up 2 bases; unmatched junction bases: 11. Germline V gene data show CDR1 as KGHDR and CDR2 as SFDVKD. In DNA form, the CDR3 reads TGTGCCACCAGTGGAAGAACAGGGGCCGAAACCTACGAGCAGTACTTC. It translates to CATSGRTGAETYEQYF.

The DNA of the CDR3 is TGTGCCAGCAGTTTTGAGGGGGCGGCCGAGCAGTTCTTC. The encoded protein is CASSFEGAAEQFF. The J gene is TRBJ2-1, the V gene TRBV12-3 or TRBV12-4; TRBD1 agrees at 7 bases. The CDR3 length is 13 residues. The V segment lost 3 bases and the J segment 10 bases; nucleotides outside the gene matches: 6.

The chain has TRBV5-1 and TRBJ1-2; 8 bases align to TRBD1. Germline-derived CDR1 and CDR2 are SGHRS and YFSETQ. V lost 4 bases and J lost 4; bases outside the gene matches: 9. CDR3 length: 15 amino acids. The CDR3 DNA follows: TGCGCCAGCAGCCAAACGACAGGGGATGGCTATGGCTACACCTTC. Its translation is CASSQTTGDGYGYTF.

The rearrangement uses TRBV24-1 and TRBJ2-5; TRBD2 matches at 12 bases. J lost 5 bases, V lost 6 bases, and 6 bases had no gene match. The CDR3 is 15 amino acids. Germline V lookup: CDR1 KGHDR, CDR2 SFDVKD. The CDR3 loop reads CATSTSGGPVETQYF. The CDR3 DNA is TGTGCCACCAGTACTAGCGGGGGGCCCGTTGAGACCCAGTACTTC.

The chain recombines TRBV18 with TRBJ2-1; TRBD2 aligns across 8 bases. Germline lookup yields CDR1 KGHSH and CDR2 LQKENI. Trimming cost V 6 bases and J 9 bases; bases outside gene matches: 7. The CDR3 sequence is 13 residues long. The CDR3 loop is CASSLGLAGEQFF. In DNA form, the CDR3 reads TGTGCCAGCTCCCTCGGACTAGCTGGTGAGCAGTTCTTC.

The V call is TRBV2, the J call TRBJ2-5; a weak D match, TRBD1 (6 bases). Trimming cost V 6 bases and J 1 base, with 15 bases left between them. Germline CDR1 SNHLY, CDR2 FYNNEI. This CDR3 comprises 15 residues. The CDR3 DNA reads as TGTGCCAGCAGCGGAACGACAGGCCCCCAAGAGACCCAGTACTTC. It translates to CASSGTTGPQETQYF.

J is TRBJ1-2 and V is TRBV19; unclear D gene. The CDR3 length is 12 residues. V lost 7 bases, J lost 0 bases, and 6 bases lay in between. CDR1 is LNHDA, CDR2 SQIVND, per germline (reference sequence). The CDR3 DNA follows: TGTGCCAGTACAGCGGCTAACTATGGCTACACCTTC. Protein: CASTAANYGYTF.

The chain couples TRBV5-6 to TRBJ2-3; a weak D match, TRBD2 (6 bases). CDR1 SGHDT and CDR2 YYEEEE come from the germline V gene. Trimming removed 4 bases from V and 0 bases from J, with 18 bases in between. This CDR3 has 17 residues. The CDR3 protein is CASSPFWGDGSTDTQYF. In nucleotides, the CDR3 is TGTGCCAGCAGCCCCTTCTGGGGGGACGGTAGCACAGATACGCAGTATTTT.

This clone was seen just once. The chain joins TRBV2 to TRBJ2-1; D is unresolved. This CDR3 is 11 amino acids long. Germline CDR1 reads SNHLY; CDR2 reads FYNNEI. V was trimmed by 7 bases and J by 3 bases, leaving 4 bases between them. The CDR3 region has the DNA TGTGCCAGCACCTTCTACAATGAGCAGTTCTTC. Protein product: CASTFYNEQFF.

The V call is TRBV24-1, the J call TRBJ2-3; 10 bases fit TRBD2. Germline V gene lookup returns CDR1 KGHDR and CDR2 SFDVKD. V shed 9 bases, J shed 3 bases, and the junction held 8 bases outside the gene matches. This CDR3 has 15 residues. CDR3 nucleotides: TGTGCCACCTATGTTAGCGGGGGGCCTACAGATACGCAGTATTTT. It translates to CATYVSGGPTDTQYF.

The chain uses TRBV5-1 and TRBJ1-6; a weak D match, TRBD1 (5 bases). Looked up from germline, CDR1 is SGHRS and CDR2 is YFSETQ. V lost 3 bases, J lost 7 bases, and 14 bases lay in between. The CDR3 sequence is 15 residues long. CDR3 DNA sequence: TGCGCCAGCAGCTCGGAAACGGGGGGGAATTCACCCCTCCACTTT. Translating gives CASSSETGGNSPLHF.

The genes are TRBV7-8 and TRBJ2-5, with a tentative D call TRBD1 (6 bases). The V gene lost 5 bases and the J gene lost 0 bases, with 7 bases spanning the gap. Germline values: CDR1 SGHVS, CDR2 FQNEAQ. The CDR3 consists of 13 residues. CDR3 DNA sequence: TGTGCCAGCAGCCGGGACAACCAAGAGACCCAGTACTTC. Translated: CASSRDNQETQYF.

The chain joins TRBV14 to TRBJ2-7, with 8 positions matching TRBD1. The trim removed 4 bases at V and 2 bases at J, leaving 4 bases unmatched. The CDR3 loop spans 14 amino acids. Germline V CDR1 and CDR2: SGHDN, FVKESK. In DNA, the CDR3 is TGTGCCAGCAGCCCACAGGGGGGACCCTACGAGCAGTACTTC. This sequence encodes CASSPQGGPYEQYF.

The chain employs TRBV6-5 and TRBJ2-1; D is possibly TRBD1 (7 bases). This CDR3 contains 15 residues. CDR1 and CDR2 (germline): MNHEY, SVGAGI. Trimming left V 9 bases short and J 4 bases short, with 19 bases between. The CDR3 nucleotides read TGTGCCAGTAGAATTGGGGCAGGGGGGTACAATGAGCAGTTCTTC. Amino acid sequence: CASRIGAGGYNEQFF.

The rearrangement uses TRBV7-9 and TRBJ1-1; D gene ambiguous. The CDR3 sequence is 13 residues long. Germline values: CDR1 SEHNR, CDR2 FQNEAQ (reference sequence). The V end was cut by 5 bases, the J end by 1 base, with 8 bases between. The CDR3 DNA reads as TGTGCCAGCAGCCTTAGCGAGAACACTGAAGCTTTCTTT. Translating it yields CASSLSENTEAFF.

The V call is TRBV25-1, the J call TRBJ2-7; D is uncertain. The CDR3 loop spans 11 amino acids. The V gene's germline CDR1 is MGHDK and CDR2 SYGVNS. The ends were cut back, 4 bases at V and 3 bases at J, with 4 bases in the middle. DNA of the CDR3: TGTGCCAGCAGTGCTAGCTACGAGCAGTACTTC. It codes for CASSASYEQYF.

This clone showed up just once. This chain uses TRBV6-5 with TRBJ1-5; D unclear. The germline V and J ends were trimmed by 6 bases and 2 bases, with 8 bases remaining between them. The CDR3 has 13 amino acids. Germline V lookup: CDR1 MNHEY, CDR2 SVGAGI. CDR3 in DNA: TGTGCCAGCAGACGGGAGGGCAATCAGCCCCAGCATTTT. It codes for CASRREGNQPQHF.

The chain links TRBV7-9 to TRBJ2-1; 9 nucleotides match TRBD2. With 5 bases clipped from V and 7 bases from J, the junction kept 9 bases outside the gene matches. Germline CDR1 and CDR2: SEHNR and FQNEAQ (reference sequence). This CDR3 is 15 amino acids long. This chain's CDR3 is CASSRTGTSNNEQFF. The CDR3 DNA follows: TGTGCCAGCAGCCGTACCGGGACTAGCAATAATGAGCAGTTCTTC.

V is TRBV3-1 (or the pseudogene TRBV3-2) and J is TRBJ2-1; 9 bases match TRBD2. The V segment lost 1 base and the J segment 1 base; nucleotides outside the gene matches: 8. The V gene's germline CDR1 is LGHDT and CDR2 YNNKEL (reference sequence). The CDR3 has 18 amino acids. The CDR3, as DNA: TGTGCCAGCAGCCAAGTTCGGGCGGGAGGGATTTCCTACAATGAGCAGTTCTTC. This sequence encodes CASSQVRAGGISYNEQFF.

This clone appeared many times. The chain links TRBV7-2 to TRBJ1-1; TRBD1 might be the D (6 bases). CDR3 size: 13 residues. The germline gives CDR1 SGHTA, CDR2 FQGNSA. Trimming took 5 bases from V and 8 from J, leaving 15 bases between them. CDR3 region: CASSDRRGREAFF. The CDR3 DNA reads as TGTGCCAGCAGCGATCGCAGGGGCCGCGAAGCTTTCTTT.

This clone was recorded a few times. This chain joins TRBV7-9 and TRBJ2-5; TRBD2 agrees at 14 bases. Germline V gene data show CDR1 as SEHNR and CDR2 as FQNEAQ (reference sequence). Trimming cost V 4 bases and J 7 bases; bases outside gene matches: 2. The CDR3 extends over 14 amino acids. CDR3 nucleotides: TGTGCCAGCAGCTCCGGGACTAGCGGGGGGACCCAGTACTTC. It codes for CASSSGTSGGTQYF.

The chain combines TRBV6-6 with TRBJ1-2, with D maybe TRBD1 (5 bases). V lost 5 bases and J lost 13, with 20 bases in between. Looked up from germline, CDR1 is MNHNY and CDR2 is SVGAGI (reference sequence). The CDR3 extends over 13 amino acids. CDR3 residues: CASSPLAGSGATF. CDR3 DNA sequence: TGTGCCAGCAGTCCACTCGCGGGGAGCGGGGCCACCTTC.

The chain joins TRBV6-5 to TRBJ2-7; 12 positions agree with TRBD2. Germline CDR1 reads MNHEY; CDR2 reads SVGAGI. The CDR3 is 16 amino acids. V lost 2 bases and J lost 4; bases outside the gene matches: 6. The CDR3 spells CASSYGLAGGPYEQYF. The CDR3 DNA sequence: TGTGCCAGCAGTTACGGGCTAGCGGGAGGGCCTTACGAGCAGTACTTC.

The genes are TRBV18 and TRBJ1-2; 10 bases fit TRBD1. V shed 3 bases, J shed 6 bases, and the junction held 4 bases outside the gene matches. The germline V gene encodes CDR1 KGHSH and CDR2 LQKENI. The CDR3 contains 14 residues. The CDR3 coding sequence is TGTGCCAGCTCACCGACCGGGACAGGGGATGGCTACACCTTC. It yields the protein CASSPTGTGDGYTF.

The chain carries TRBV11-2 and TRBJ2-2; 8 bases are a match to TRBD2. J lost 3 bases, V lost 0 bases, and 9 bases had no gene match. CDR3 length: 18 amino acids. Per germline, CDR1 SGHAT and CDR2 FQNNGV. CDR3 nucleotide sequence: TGTGCCAGCAGCTTAGAAAACGGGAGGGCCGAGGACACCGGGGAGCTGTTTTTT. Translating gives CASSLENGRAEDTGELFF.

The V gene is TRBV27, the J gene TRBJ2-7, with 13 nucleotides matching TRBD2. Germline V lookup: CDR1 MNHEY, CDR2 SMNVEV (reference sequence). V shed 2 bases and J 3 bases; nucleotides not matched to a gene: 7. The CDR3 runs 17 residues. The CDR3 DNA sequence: TGTGCCAGCAGTTTAAGAGGGACTAGCGGGATTAACTACGAGCAGTACTTC. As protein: CASSLRGTSGINYEQYF.

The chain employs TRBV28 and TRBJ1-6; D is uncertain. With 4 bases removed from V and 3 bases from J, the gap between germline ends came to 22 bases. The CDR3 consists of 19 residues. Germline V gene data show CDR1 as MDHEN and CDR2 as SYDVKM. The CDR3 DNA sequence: TGTGCCAGCAGTTCCGTGGATCGGAGTAAGCTCGGCTATAATTCACCCCTCCACTTT. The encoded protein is CASSSVDRSKLGYNSPLHF.

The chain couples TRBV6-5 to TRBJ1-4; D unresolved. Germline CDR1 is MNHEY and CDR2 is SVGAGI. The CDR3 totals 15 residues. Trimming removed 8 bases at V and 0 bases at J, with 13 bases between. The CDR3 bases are TGTGCCAGCCGGAGGGATACCTCAACTAATGAAAAACTGTTTTTT. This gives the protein CASRRDTSTNEKLFF.